This T cell receptor (beta chain) was identified during a study of blood T cell repertoires in COVID-19. Whole-study context: Sites in the United States, Italy and Spain provided acute and convalescent COVID-19 samples. Sources were T cells, B-cell-depleted T cells, or PBMCs; the material itself was cDNA or gDNA.

As handled by the study authors: Reference gene primer amplification gave estimated nucleated cell counts. Using immunoSEQ multiplex PCR, the repertoire was profiled, and TCRdb retains in-frame clones only, with some absent. V and J calls and clone size are those listed in that table; D and trimming were worked out from the DNA. The top ten clones hold roughly a tenth of a sample with over 250,000 clones, about four fifths of them seen once. Trimming cost V 9 bases and J 0 bases; bases outside gene matches: 12. The CDR3 has 18 residues. Germline CDR1 and CDR2: LNHDA and SQIVND (reference sequence). Sequencing input: peripheral blood. The chain links TRBV19 to TRBJ2-6; TRBD1 matches 9 bases. The receptor comes from a woman aged 45-65 years who had recovered from COVID-19. The CDR3 reads CARKTPGQGASGANVLTF. The CDR3, as DNA: TGTGCCAGGAAGACCCCGGGACAGGGAGCCTCTGGGGCCAACGTCCTGACTTTC.